This T cell receptor (beta chain) was retrieved from a study of blood T cell repertoires in COVID-19. The CDR3 loop spans 18 amino acids. Trimming took 2 bases from V and 0 from J, leaving 16 bases between them. Germline V gene lookup returns CDR1 LGHDT and CDR2 YNNKEL (reference sequence). Individuals drawn from around 25 US areas were roughly 18 to 95 years old. For recovered donors of Cohort 3, there were two negative PCRs, clearance, or symptom resolution. In the authors' methods: The assay estimated nucleated cells by amplifying reference gene primers. Using immunoSEQ multiplex PCR, the repertoire was profiled, and TCRdb retains in-frame clones only, with some absent. V and J calls and clone size come straight from that table; D and trimming were deduced from the DNA. This table holds around 470,000 clones, 90% found once.

Input material: PBMCs or T cells enriched from blood (not recorded which). The gene calls are TRBV3-1 (or the pseudogene TRBV3-2) and TRBJ1-4; D gene ambiguous. The TCR originated in a man between 18 and 35 years old who had recovered from COVID-19. CDR3 loop: CASSQRDTPSTTNEKLFF. The CDR3 bases are TGTGCCAGCAGCCAACGAGACACTCCTAGCACAACTAATGAAAAACTGTTTTTT.